This record looks at one T cell receptor beta chain sequence and its context. The entry originates in a study of OX40 agonist ivuxolimab in advanced cancers. The CDR3 length is 14 residues. Per germline, CDR1 LNHNV and CDR2 YYDKDF (reference sequence). Deletions cut 5 bases from V and 8 bases from J, with 16 bases between. The table came from immunoSEQ multiplex PCR; TCRdb's copy has only in-frame clones and leaves some out. The sample has 50,000 to 80,000 clones; roughly 85% are singletons. This specimen consisted of CD4+ or CD8+ T cells sorted from blood, obtained in a trial of the OX40 agonist ivuxolimab. This TCR was recovered from an adult with an advanced solid tumor such as melanoma, head and neck, liver or kidney cancer. The chain links TRBV15 to TRBJ2-1, with TRBD2 as a possible D gene (6 bases). CDR3 loop: CATSLGYPGDEQFF. Here the CDR3 DNA reads TGTGCCACCAGCCTGGGGTACCCGGGAGATGAGCAGTTCTTC. The full variable domain, in which reference TRBV15 and TRBJ2-1 provide the parts outside the CDR3, is DAMVIQNPRYQVTQFGKPVTLSCSQTLNHNVMYWYQQKSSQAPKLLFHYYDKDFNNEADTPDNFQSRRPNTSFCFLDIRSPGLGDTAMYLCATSLGYPGDEQFFGPGTRLTVL.